These 30 T cell receptor beta chains came from one sample sequenced in a study of blood T cell repertoires in COVID-19. Produced via immunoSEQ multiplex PCR; TCRdb's table is partial and in-frame only. Among about 160,000 clones, approximately 90% were seen once, and the ten largest hold about 6.3%. What was sequenced was PBMCs or T cells enriched from blood (not recorded which). These TCRs come from a woman aged 45-65 years who had recovered from COVID-19.

V is TRBV7-8 and J is TRBJ1-2, with D perhaps TRBD1 (5 bases). Germline CDR1 reads SGHVS; CDR2 reads FQNEAQ. V was pared by 0 bases and J by 4 bases, with 18 bases between. The CDR3 is 17 amino acids. The CDR3 protein is CASSLARPGYDVYGYTF. The CDR3 nucleotides are TGTGCCAGCAGCTTAGCTCGCCCAGGGTACGACGTCTATGGCTACACCTTC.

This clone was seen a few times. The chain carries TRBV9 and TRBJ2-7; 9 bases match TRBD1. The germline V gene encodes CDR1 SGDLS and CDR2 YYNGEE. Unmatched junction bases numbered 8, after V lost 4 bases and J lost 0 bases. The length of the CDR3 is 16 residues. CDR3 DNA sequence: TGTGCCAGCAGCTTAGGGGGGACAGGGAGCTCCTACGAGCAGTACTTC. Translating it yields CASSLGGTGSSYEQYF.

Details on this clone: The identical CDR3 is also encoded by other nucleotide sequences in the sample. The J gene is TRBJ2-2, the V gene TRBV7-2; 13 bases map to TRBD2. Per the germline V gene, CDR1 is SGHTA and CDR2 is FQGNSA. The CDR3 is made up of 17 amino acids. V shed 1 base and J 7 bases; nucleotides not matched to a gene: 6. The CDR3, as DNA: TGTGCCAGCAGCTTAGGACTAGCGGGGGGTCGTGGCGGGGAGCTGTTTTTT. Translating gives CASSLGLAGGRGGELFF.

This sequence joins TRBV6-4 and TRBJ2-3; D is uncertain. The CDR3 contains 17 residues. Trimming took 2 bases from V and 0 from J, leaving 15 bases between them. Germline assignment: CDR1 MRHNA and CDR2 SNTAGT. As DNA, the CDR3 is TGTGCCAGCAGTGACCGTCCAGAAAGTTCTAGCACAGATACGCAGTATTTT. Translating it yields CASSDRPESSSTDTQYF.

The chain employs TRBV4-2 and TRBJ1-1; D remains ambiguous. The CDR3 sequence is 14 residues long. Trimming removed 4 bases at V and 1 base at J, with 10 bases between. Germline CDR1 is LGHNA and CDR2 is YNFKEQ. CDR3 coding DNA: TGTGCCAGCAGCCCCCTGGCGGCGAACACTGAAGCTTTCTTT. Its protein is CASSPLAANTEAFF.

This clone was observed once. This same CDR3 is encoded by further DNA sequences in the sample. The chain has TRBV30 and TRBJ1-2, with D uncertain. The V gene lost 2 bases and the J gene lost 11 bases, with 15 bases spanning the gap. This CDR3 spans 12 amino acids. Germline-derived CDR1 and CDR2 are GTSNPN and SVGIG (reference sequence). The CDR3 here is CAWSNGQEEYTF. The CDR3 DNA reads TGTGCCTGGAGTAATGGTCAGGAGGAATACACCTTC. Complete variable domain (other parts from reference TRBV30 and TRBJ1-2): SQTIHQWPATLVQPVGSPLSLECTVEGTSNPNLYWYRQAAGRGLQLLFYSVGIGQISSEVPQNLSASRPQDRQFILSSKKLLLSDSGFYLCAWSNGQEEYTFGSGTRLTVV.

The rearrangement links TRBV5-5 to TRBJ2-7; 10 positions match TRBD1. Germline V lookup: CDR1 SGHKS, CDR2 YYEKEE (reference sequence). V trimming: 5 bases; J trimming: 5 bases; junction bases outside the gene matches: 10. The CDR3 is 15 amino acids. Here the CDR3 DNA reads TGTGCCAGCAGGGTAGTCGGGACAGGGGTAAACGAGCAGTACTTC. Translated: CASRVVGTGVNEQYF.

The rearrangement uses TRBV15 and TRBJ1-6, with TRBD1 matching 7 bases. CDR1 is LNHNV and CDR2 is YYDKDF in the germline V gene (reference sequence). V shed 0 bases, J shed 7 bases, and the junction held 3 bases outside the gene matches. CDR3 length: 15 amino acids. This chain's CDR3 is CATSREARGNSPLHF. For the CDR3, the DNA is TGTGCCACCAGCAGAGAGGCCAGGGGGAATTCACCCCTCCACTTT.

The chain couples TRBV4-3 to TRBJ2-3; 8 positions match TRBD1. Trimming at V came to 0 bases and at J to 0 bases, leaving 5 bases not matched to a gene. Germline V lookup: CDR1 LGHNA, CDR2 YSLEER. The CDR3 spans 17 residues. The CDR3 protein is CASSQDATGVSTDTQYF. As DNA, the CDR3 is TGCGCCAGCAGCCAAGACGCGACAGGGGTTAGCACAGATACGCAGTATTTT.

The V gene is TRBV12-3 or TRBV12-4, the J gene TRBJ2-5, with D perhaps TRBD2 (7 bases). This CDR3 is 13 amino acids long. Deletions cut 9 bases from V and 2 bases from J, with 13 bases between. The CDR3 reads CASRRGGQETQYF. CDR3 DNA sequence: TGTGCCAGTCGAAGGGGGGGGCAAGAGACCCAGTACTTC.

This chain links TRBV5-1 with TRBJ1-4; D gene unclear. V dropped 3 bases and J dropped 8 bases, with 14 bases sitting between them. Germline loops: CDR1 SGHRS, CDR2 YFSETQ. This CDR3 region has 14 residues. The CDR3 DNA reads TGCGCCAGCAGCTCGACGTTAAGCGGGGAAAAACTGTTTTTT. Translating it yields CASSSTLSGEKLFF.

The chain carries TRBV19 and TRBJ1-3, with a tentative D call TRBD1 (6 bases). V shed 1 base and J shed 2 bases, with 6 bases lying between them. This CDR3 comprises 14 residues. Germline V gene sequence: CDR1 LNHDA, CDR2 SQIVND (reference sequence). The CDR3 region has the DNA TGTGCCAGTAGTATAGGGGGGCCTGGAAACACCATATATTTT. It yields the protein CASSIGGPGNTIYF.

The chain couples TRBV7-9 to TRBJ1-4; the D is unclear. The CDR3 runs to 16 residues. V lost 2 bases to trimming and J lost 0 bases, with 10 bases between them. Germline V lookup: CDR1 SEHNR, CDR2 FQNEAQ (reference sequence). The CDR3 nucleotides are TGTGCCAGCAGCTTAAGGAGAGGAGCAACTAATGAAAAACTGTTTTTT. Translation: CASSLRRGATNEKLFF.

The V gene is TRBV11-2, the J gene TRBJ2-7; 12 bases are a match to TRBD1. Trimming cost V 4 bases and J 0 bases; bases outside gene matches: 1. Germline CDR1 reads SGHAT; CDR2 reads FQNNGV. This CDR3 spans 15 amino acids. The CDR3 DNA follows: TGTGCCAGCAGCTGGGGACAGGGGGCCTCCTACGAGCAGTACTTC. It is translated as CASSWGQGASYEQYF.

J is TRBJ1-5 and V is TRBV18; 7 bases fit TRBD1. CDR1 is KGHSH, CDR2 LQKENI, per germline. V lost 3 bases and J lost 3; bases outside the gene matches: 8. This CDR3 comprises 16 residues. CDR3 DNA: TGTGCCAGCTCACCCAAAACAGGGGACCCCAATCAGCCCCAGCATTTT. It specifies CASSPKTGDPNQPQHF. Supplemented by reference TRBV18 and TRBJ1-5, the full variable domain reads NAGVMQNPRHLVRRRGQEARLRCSPMKGHSHVYWYRQLPEEGLKFMVYLQKENIIDESGMPKERFSAEFPKEGPSILRIQQVVRGDSAAYFCASSPKTGDPNQPQHFGDGTRLSIL.

This chain links TRBV4-3 with TRBJ1-2; 7 bases are shared with TRBD1. Germline V gene data show CDR1 as LGHNA and CDR2 as YSLEER. The CDR3 spans 17 residues. V lost 0 bases to trimming and J lost 6 bases; unmatched junction nucleotides: 13. CDR3 region: CASSQDINAGGYDGYTF. For the CDR3, the DNA is TGCGCCAGCAGCCAAGATATTAACGCAGGGGGGTATGATGGCTACACCTTC.

The chain employs TRBV5-6 and TRBJ1-1; possibly TRBD1 for D (6 bases). The CDR3 sequence is 15 residues long. Germline-derived CDR1 and CDR2 are SGHDT and YYEEEE. V lost 4 bases and J lost 3, with 16 bases in between. The CDR3 bases are TGTGCCAGCAGCACGGGACACCTAAGGTACACTGAAGCTTTCTTT. This codes for CASSTGHLRYTEAFF.

This chain uses TRBV5-4 with TRBJ1-1; a weak D match, TRBD1 (6 bases). Germline V gene data show CDR1 as SGHNT and CDR2 as YYREEE (reference sequence). The CDR3 length is 13 residues. The V end was cut by 4 bases, the J end by 8 bases, with 15 bases between. DNA of the CDR3: TGTGCCAGCAGCATACAGGGTATTCCGGAAGCTTTCTTT. Residues: CASSIQGIPEAFF.

This chain uses TRBV27 with TRBJ1-4; 7 bases agree with TRBD1. V was clipped by 4 bases and J by 5 bases; unmatched bases: 7. Germline CDR1 MNHEY, CDR2 SMNVEV (reference sequence). This CDR3 is 15 amino acids long. CDR3 residues: CASSYLGTANEKLFF. The CDR3 coding sequence is TGTGCCAGCAGTTACCTCGGGACAGCAAATGAAAAACTGTTTTTT.

V usage is TRBV6-5 and J usage is TRBJ1-1; D perhaps matches TRBD1 (6 bases). V lost 6 bases, J lost 3 bases, and 17 bases lay in between. The CDR3 contains 15 residues. Per germline, CDR1 MNHEY and CDR2 SVGAGI. CDR3 in amino acids: CASRYQGSSDTEAFF. The DNA for the CDR3 is TGTGCCAGCAGATACCAGGGGAGTTCGGACACTGAAGCTTTCTTT.

The CDR3 spells CASSRSRVGEQYF. As DNA, the CDR3 is TGTGCCAGTAGTCGATCCAGGGTTGGAGAGCAGTACTTC. The chain links TRBV19 to TRBJ2-7; TRBD1 is a possible D gene (5 bases). Trimming removed 5 bases from V and 7 bases from J, with 15 bases in between. CDR3 length equals 13 residues. Germline assignment: CDR1 LNHDA and CDR2 SQIVND (reference sequence).

The chain employs TRBV6-6 and TRBJ1-1, with a possible D match to TRBD1 (6 bases). The germline V gene has CDR1 MNHNY and CDR2 SVGAGI (reference sequence). This CDR3 has 14 residues. V lost 5 bases to trimming and J lost 3 bases, with 13 bases between them. The CDR3 region has the DNA TGTGCCAGCAGTATACAGGGTGGATACACTGAAGCTTTCTTT. Translated: CASSIQGGYTEAFF.

V and J are TRBV7-4 and TRBJ2-3; possible D gene TRBD2, 6 bases. The CDR3 has 12 amino acids. The ends were cut back, 11 bases at V and 1 base at J, with 10 bases in the middle. Looked up from germline, CDR1 is SGHVT and CDR2 is SQSDAQ. The DNA of the CDR3 is TGTGCCGGGCCGGGGGGCACAGATACGCAGTATTTT. Protein sequence: CAGPGGTDTQYF.

The chain carries TRBV4-1 and TRBJ1-1, with D unresolved. The V gene's germline CDR1 is MGHRA and CDR2 YSYEKL. The CDR3 contains 14 residues. Trimming took 1 base from V and 0 from J, leaving 6 bases between them. The chain's CDR3 is CASSQGLVNTEAFF. In DNA, the CDR3 is TGCGCCAGCAGCCAAGGGCTGGTGAACACTGAAGCTTTCTTT.

The genes are TRBV19 and TRBJ1-4; TRBD1 matches at 7 bases. The CDR3 covers 15 residues. Trimming removed 9 bases from V and 7 bases from J; junction bases left unmatched: 14. Germline V gives CDR1 LNHDA, CDR2 SQIVND (reference sequence). The CDR3 spells CASLLRDSLAEKLFF. In DNA form, the CDR3 reads TGTGCCAGCCTCCTAAGGGACAGCCTTGCTGAAAAACTGTTTTTT.

The chain employs TRBV19 and TRBJ1-2, with TRBD1 identical over 7 bases. CDR1 and CDR2 (germline): LNHDA, SQIVND (reference sequence). The CDR3 sequence is 14 residues long. V gave up 6 bases and J gave up 7 bases; unmatched junction bases: 11. CDR3 region: CASSLTGVASGYTF. As DNA, the CDR3 is TGTGCCAGTAGCCTAACAGGGGTGGCTTCTGGCTACACCTTC.

The rearrangement uses TRBV19 and TRBJ2-5, with 11 bases aligning to TRBD2. Germline values: CDR1 LNHDA, CDR2 SQIVND (reference sequence). The J segment lost 5 bases and the V segment lost 3 bases, leaving 8 bases of the junction unmatched. The length of the CDR3 is 16 residues. The CDR3 bases are TGTGCCAGTAGTATCCGCTTAGCGGGGGGGTATGAGACCCAGTACTTC. It yields the protein CASSIRLAGGYETQYF.

V gene TRBV7-2 combines with J gene TRBJ1-3; D is perhaps TRBD1 (6 bases). V gave up 5 bases and J gave up 0 bases, with 14 bases separating them. From germline, CDR1 is SGHTA and CDR2 FQGNSA. The CDR3 covers 16 residues. The CDR3 DNA follows: TGTGCCAGCAGCCGGGACACCCTGAGCTCTGGAAACACCATATATTTT. Translated: CASSRDTLSSGNTIYF.

The chain has TRBV10-1 and TRBJ2-5; 7 nucleotides align to TRBD2. Germline V gene sequence: CDR1 WNHNN, CDR2 SYGVQD (reference sequence). V shed 6 bases and J 4 bases; nucleotides not matched to a gene: 5. The CDR3 has 13 residues. The CDR3 DNA reads as TGCGCCAGCAGGACGGGAGGAGGAGAGACCCAGTACTTC. The encoded protein is CASRTGGGETQYF.

This chain uses TRBV19 with TRBJ1-1; maybe TRBD1 (6 bases). The CDR3 sequence is 16 residues long. The ends were cut back, 2 bases at V and 2 bases at J, with 15 bases in the middle. The V gene's germline CDR1 is LNHDA and CDR2 SQIVND (reference sequence). The CDR3 protein is CASSIRRGGGNTEAFF. Written as DNA, the CDR3 is TGTGCCAGTAGTATAAGGAGGGGGGGCGGTAACACTGAAGCTTTCTTT.